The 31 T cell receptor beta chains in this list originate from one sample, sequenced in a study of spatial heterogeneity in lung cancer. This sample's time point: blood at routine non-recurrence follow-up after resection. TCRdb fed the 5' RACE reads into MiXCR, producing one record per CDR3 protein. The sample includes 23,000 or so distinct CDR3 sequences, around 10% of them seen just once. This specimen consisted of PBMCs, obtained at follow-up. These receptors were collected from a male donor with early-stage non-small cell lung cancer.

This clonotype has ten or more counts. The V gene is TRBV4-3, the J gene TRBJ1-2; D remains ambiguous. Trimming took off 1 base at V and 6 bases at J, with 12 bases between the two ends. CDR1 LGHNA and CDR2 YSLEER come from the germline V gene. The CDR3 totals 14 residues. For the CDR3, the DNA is TGCGCCAGCAGCCAAGTTGGCACCGGAGATGGCTACACCTTC. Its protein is CASSQVGTGDGYTF.

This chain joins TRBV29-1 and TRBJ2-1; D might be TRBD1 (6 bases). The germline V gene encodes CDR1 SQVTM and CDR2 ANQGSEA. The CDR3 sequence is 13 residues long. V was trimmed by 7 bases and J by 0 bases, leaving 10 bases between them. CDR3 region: CSGDKSSYNEQFF. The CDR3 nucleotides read TGCAGCGGGGACAAGAGCTCCTACAATGAGCAGTTCTTC.

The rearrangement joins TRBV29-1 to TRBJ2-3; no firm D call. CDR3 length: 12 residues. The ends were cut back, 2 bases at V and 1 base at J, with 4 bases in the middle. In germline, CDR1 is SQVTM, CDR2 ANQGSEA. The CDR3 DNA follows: TGCAGCGTTGAACAGGGCACAGATACGCAGTATTTT. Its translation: CSVEQGTDTQYF.

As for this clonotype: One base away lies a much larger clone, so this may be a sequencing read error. The CDR3 nucleotides are TGTGCCAGCAGCTTAGTCGCAATTAGCTCCTACGAGCAGTACTTC. It encodes CASSLVAISSYEQYF. The V call is TRBV7-9, the J call TRBJ2-7; no reliable D call. The CDR3 spans 15 residues. Trimming left V 1 base short and J 0 bases short, with 10 bases between. CDR1 is SEHNR and CDR2 is FQNEAQ in the germline V gene (reference sequence).

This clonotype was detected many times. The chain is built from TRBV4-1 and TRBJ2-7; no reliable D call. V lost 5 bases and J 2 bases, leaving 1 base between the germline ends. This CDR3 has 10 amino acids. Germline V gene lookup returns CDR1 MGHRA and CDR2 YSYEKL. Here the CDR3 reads CASSTYEQYF. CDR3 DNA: TGCGCCAGCAGCACCTACGAGCAGTACTTC.

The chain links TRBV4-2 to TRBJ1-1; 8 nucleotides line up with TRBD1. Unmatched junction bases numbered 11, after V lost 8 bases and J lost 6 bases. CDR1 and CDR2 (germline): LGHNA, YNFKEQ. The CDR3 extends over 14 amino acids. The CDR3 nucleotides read TGTGCCAGCTGCCCAGGGGGCGTCTTGGCTGAAGCTTTCTTT. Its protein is CASCPGGVLAEAFF.

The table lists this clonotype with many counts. The CDR3 loop reads CASSSLAGGPYTQYF. CDR3 nucleotide sequence: TGCGCCAGCAGCTCATTAGCGGGGGGGCCGTATACCCAGTACTTC. The V and J genes are TRBV4-1 and TRBJ2-5, with 11 bases matching TRBD2. V lost 5 bases and J lost 8; bases outside the gene matches: 10. The germline CDR1 and CDR2 sequences are MGHRA and YSYEKL. The CDR3 runs to 15 residues.

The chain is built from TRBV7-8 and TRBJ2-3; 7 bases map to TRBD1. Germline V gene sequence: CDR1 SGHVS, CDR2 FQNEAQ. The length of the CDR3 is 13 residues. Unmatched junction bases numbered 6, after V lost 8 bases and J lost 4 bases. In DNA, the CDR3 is TGTGCCAGCGGTCGACAGGGACCAGATACGCAGTATTTT. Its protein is CASGRQGPDTQYF.

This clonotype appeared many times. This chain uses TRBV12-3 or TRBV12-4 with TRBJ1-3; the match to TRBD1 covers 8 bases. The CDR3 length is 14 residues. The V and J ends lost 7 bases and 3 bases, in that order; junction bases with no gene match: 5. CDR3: CASTDRGGGNTIYF. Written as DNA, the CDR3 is TGTGCCAGCACCGACAGGGGTGGTGGAAACACCATATATTTT.

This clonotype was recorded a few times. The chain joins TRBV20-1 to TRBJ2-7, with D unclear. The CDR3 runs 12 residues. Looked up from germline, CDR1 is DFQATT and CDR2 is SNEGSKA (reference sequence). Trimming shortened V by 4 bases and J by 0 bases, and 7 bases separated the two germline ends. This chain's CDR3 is CSATGFSYEQYF. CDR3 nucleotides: TGCAGTGCTACTGGGTTCTCCTACGAGCAGTACTTC.

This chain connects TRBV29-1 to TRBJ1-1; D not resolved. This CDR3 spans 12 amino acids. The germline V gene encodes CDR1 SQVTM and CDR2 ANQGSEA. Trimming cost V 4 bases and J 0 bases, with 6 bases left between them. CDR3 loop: CSVGAMNTEAFF. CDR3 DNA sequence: TGCAGCGTTGGAGCCATGAACACTGAAGCTTTCTTT. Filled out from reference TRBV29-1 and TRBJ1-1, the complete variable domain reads SAVISQKPSRDICQRGTSLTIQCQVDSQVTMMFWYRQQPGQSLTLIATANQGSEATYESGFVIDKFPISRPNLTFSTLTVSNMSPEDSSIYLCSVGAMNTEAFFGQGTRLTVV.

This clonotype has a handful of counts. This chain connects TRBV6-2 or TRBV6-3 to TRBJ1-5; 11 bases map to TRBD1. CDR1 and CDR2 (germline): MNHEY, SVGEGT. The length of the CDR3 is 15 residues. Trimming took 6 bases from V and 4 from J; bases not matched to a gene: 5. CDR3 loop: CASRWTGGLNQPQHF. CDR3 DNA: TGTGCCAGCAGATGGACAGGGGGCTTAAATCAGCCCCAGCATTTT.

In nucleotides, the CDR3 is TGCGCCAGCAGCACCGGGGATGGCAGCGGGACTGAAGCTTTCTTT. This gives the protein CASSTGDGSGTEAFF. This sequence joins TRBV5-1 and TRBJ1-1, with D unresolved. The germline V gene has CDR1 SGHRS and CDR2 YFSETQ. The CDR3 sequence is 15 residues long. Between the trimmed V and J ends, which lost 4 bases and 5 bases, there was a span of 18 bases.

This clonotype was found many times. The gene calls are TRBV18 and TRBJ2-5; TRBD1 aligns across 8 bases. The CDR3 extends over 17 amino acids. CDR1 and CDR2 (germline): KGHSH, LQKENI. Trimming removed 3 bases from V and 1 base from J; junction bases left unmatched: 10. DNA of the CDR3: TGTGCCAGCTCACCGATATCCCCAACAGGGGGCCAAGAGACCCAGTACTTC. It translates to CASSPISPTGGQETQYF.

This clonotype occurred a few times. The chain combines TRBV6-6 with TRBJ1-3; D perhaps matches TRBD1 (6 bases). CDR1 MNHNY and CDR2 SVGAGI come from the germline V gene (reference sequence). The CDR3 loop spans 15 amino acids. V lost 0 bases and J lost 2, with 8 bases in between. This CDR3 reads CASSYSRTAGNTIYF. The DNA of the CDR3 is TGTGCCAGCAGTTACTCAAGGACAGCTGGAAACACCATATATTTT.

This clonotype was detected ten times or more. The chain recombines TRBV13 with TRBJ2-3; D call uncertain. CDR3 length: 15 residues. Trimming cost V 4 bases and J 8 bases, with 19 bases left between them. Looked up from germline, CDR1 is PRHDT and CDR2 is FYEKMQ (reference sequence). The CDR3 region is CASSSYEAEGSTQYF. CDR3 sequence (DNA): TGTGCCAGCAGCTCGTACGAGGCGGAAGGTAGTACGCAGTATTTT.

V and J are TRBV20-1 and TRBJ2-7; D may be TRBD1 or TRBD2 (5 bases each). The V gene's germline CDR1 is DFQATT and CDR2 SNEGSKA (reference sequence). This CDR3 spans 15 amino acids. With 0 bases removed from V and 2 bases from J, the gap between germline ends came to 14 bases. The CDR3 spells CSARDQGRETYEQYF. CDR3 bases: TGCAGTGCTAGAGATCAGGGCAGGGAGACCTACGAGCAGTACTTC.

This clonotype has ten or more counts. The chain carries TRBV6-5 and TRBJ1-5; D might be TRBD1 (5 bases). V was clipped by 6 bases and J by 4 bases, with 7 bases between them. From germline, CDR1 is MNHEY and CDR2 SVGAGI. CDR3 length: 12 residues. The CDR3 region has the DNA TGTGCCAGCAGGCAGGGTAATCAGCCCCAGCATTTT. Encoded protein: CASRQGNQPQHF.

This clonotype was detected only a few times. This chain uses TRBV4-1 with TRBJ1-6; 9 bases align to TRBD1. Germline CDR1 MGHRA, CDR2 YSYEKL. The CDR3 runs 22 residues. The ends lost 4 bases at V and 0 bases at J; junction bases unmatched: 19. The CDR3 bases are TGCGCCAGCAGCCCCGCAGTGGGACAGGGAGTCGTTCGAAGCTCCTATAATTCACCCCTCCACTTT. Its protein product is CASSPAVGQGVVRSSYNSPLHF.

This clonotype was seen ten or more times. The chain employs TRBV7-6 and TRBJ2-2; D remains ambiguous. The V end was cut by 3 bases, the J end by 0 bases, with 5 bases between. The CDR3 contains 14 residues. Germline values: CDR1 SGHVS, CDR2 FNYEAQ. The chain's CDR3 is CASSFSTNTGELFF. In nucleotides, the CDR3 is TGTGCCAGCAGCTTTTCCACGAACACCGGGGAGCTGTTTTTT. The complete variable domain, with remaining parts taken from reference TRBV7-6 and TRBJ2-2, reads GAGVSQSPRYKVTKRGQDVALRCDPISGHVSLYWYRQALGQGPEFLTYFNYEAQQDKSGLPNDRFSAERPEGSISTLTIQRTEQRDSAMYRCASSFSTNTGELFFGEGSRLTVL.

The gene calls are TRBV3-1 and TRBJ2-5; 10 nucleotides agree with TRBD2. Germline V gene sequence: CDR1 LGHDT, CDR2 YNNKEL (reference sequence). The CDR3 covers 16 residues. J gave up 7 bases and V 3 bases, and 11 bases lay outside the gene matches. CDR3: CASSQSGGAPEGTQYF. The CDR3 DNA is TGTGCCAGCAGCCAGAGCGGGGGGGCCCCGGAAGGGACCCAGTACTTC.

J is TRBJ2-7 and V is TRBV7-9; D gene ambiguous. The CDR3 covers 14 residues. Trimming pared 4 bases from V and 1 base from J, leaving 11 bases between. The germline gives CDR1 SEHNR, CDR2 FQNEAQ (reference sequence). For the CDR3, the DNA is TGTGCCAGCAGCTCCAACACGGATTCCTACGAGCAGTACTTC. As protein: CASSSNTDSYEQYF.

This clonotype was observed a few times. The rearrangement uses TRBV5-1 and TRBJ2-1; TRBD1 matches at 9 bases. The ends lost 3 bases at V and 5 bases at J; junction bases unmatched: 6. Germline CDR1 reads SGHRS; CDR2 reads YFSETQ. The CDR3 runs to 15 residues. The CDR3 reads CASSSTGTGNNEQFF. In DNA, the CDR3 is TGCGCCAGCAGCTCCACCGGGACAGGGAACAATGAGCAGTTCTTC. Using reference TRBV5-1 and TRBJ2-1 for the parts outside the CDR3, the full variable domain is KAGVTQTPRYLIKTRGQQVTLSCSPISGHRSVSWYQQTPGQGLQFLFEYFSETQRNKGNFPGRFSGRQFSNSRSEMNVSTLELGDSALYLCASSSTGTGNNEQFFGPGTRLTVL.

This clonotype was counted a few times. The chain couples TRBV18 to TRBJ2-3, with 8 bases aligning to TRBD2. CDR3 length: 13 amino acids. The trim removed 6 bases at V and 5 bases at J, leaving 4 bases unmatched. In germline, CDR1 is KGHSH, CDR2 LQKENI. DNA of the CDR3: TGTGCCAGCTCTTTGCGGGGGGAAGATACGCAGTATTTT. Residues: CASSLRGEDTQYF.

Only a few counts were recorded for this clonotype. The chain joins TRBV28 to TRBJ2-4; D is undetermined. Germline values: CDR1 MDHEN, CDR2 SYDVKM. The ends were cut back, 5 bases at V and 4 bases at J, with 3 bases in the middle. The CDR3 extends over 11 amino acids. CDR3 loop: CASSVKNIQYF. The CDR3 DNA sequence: TGTGCCAGCAGTGTTAAAAACATTCAGTACTTC.

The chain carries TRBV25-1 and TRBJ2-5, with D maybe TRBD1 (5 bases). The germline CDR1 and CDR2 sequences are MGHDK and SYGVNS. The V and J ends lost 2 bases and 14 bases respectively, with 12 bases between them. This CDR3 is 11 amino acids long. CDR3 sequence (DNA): TGTGCCAGCAGTGAAGGACACGGCCAATACTTC. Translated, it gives CASSEGHGQYF.

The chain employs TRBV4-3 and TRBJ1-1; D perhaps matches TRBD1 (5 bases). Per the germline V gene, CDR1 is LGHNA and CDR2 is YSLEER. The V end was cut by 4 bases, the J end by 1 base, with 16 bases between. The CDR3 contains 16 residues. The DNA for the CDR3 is TGCGCCAGCAGCCCAGCAGGGAACTCAGCGAACACTGAAGCTTTCTTT. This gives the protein CASSPAGNSANTEAFF.

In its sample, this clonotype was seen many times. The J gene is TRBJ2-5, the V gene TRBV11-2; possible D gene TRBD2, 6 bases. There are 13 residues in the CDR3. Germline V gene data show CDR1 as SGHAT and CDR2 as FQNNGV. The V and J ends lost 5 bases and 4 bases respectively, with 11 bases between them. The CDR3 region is CASSLSGVETQYF. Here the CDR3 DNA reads TGTGCCAGCAGCCTTAGCGGTGTAGAGACCCAGTACTTC.

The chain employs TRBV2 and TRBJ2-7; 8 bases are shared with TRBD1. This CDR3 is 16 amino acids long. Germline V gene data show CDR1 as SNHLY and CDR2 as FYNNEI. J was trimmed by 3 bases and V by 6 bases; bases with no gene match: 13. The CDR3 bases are TGTGCCAGCAGCCATACCCGCGACAGGGGTCTCTACGAGCAGTACTTC. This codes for CASSHTRDRGLYEQYF.

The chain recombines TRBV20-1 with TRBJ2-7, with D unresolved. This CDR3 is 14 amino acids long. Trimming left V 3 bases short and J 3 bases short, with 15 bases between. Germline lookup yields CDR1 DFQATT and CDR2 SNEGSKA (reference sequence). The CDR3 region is CSASTPLVGYEQYF. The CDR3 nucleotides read TGCAGTGCTAGTACTCCCCTGGTGGGCTACGAGCAGTACTTC.

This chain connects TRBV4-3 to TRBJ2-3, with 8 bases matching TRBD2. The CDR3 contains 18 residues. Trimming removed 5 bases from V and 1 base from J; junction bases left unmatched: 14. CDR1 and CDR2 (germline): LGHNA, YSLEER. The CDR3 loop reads CASSKSLRTSMGTDTQYF. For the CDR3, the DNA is TGCGCCAGCAGCAAATCCCTTCGGACTAGCATGGGCACAGATACGCAGTATTTT.